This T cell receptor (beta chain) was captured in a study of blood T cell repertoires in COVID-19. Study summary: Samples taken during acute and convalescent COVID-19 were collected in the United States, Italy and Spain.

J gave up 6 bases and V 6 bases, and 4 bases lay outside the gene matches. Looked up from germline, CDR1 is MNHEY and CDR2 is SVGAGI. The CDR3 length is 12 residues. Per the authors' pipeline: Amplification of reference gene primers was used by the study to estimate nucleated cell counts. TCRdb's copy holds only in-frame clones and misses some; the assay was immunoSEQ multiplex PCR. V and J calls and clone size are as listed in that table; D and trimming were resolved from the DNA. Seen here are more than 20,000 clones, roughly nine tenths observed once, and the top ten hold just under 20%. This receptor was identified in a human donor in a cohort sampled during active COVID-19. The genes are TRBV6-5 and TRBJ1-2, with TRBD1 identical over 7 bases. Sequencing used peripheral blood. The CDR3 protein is CASRQTGNGYTF. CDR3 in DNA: TGTGCCAGCAGGCAGACAGGGAATGGCTACACCTTC.